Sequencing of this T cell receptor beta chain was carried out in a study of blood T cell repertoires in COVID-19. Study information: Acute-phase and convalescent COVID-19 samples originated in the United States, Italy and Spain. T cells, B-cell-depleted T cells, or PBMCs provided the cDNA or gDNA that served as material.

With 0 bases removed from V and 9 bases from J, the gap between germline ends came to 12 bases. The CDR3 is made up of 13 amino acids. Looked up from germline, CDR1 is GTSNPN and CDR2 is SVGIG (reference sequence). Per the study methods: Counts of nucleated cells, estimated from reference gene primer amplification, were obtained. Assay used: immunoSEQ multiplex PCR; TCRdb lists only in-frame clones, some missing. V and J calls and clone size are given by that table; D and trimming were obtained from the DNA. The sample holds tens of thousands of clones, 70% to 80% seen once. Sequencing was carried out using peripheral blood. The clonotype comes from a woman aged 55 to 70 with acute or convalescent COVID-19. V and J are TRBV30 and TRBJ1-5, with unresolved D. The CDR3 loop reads CAWSVNREGPQHF. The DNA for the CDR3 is TGTGCCTGGAGTGTGAACCGTGAGGGGCCCCAGCATTTT. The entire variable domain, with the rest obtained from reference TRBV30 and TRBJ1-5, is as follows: SQTIHQWPATLVQPVGSPLSLECTVEGTSNPNLYWYRQAAGRGLQLLFYSVGIGQISSEVPQNLSASRPQDRQFILSSKKLLLSDSGFYLCAWSVNREGPQHFGDGTRLSIL.